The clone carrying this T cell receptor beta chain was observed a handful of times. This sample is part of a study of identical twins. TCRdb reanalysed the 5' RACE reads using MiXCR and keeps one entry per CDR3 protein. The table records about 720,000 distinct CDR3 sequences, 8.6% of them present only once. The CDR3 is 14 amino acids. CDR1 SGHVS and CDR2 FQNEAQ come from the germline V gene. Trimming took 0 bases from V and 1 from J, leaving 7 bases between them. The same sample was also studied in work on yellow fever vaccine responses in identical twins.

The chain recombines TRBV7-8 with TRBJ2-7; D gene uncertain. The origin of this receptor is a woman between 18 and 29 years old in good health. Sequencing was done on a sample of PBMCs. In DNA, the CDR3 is TGTGCCAGCAGCTTAGCCGATGAGTCCTACGAGCAGTACTTC. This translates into CASSLADESYEQYF. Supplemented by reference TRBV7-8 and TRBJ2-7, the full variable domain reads GAGVSQSPRYKVAKRGQDVALRCDPISGHVSLFWYQQALGQGPEFLTYFQNEAQLDKSGLPSDRFFAERPEGSVSTLKIQRTQQEDSAVYLCASSLADESYEQYFGPGTRLTVT.